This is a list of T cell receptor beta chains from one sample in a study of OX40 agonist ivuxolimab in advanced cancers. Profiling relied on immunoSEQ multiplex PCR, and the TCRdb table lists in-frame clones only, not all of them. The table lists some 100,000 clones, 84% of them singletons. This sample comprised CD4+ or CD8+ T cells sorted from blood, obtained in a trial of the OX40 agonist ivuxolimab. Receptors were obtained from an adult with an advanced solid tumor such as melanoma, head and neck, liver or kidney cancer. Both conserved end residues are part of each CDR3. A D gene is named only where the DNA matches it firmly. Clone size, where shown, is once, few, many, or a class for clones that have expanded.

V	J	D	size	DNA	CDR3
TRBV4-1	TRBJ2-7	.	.	TGCGCCAGCAGCCAGCTAAACTCCTACGAGCAGTACTTC	CASSQLNSYEQYF
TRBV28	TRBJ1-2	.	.	TGTGCCGCCACCCCGGAAGGTCCCGAAAATGGCTACACCTTC	CAATPEGPENGYTF
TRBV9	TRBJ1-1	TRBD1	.	TGTGCCAGCAGCGGTACAGGGGCTAGGGTTACTGAAGCTTTCTTT	CASSGTGARVTEAFF
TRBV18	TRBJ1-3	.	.	TGTGCCAGCTCACCAAATGACGCAGGAGAATCTGGAAACACCATATATTTT	CASSPNDAGESGNTIYF
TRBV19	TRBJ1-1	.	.	TGTGCCAGTAGTATCCGCTGGGATGGAAGCACTGAAGCTTTCTTT	CASSIRWDGSTEAFF
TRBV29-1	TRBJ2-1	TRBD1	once	TGCAGCTTCCGGACAGGGGTATGGAATGAGCAGTTCTTC	CSFRTGVWNEQFF
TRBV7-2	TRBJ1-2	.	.	TGTGCCAGCAAGACCGACTCGAGAAACTATGGCTACACCTTC	CASKTDSRNYGYTF
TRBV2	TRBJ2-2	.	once	TGTGCCAGCAGTGGGCCAGCTGGCAGGACCGGGGAGCTGTTTTTT	CASSGPAGRTGELFF
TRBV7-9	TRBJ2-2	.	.	TGTGCCAGCAGCTTAGCCGCATCTAGGTCCGGGGAGCTGTTTTTT	CASSLAASRSGELFF
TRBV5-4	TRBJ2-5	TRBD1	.	TGTGCCAGCAGCTTGGTGACAGGGTACCGGGAGACCCAGTACTTC	CASSLVTGYRETQYF
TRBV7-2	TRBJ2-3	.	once	TGTGCCAGCAGCCCAGTGGGGACTAGCACAGATACGCAGTATTTT	CASSPVGTSTDTQYF
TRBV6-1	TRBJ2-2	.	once	TGTGCCAGCAGTGTCCAGGGGTCGAGCACCGGGGAGCTGTTTTTT	CASSVQGSSTGELFF
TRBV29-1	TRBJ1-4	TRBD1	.	TGCAGCGTTCGGAAGGGGGCGGGTGAAAAACTGTTTTTT	CSVRKGAGEKLFF
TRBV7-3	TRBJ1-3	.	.	TGTGCCAGCAGCTTGGGGACCCCCGGACTTGGAAACACCATATATTTT	CASSLGTPGLGNTIYF
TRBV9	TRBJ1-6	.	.	TGTGCCAGCAGCCTACAGGGAGGTAATTCACCCCTCCACTTT	CASSLQGGNSPLHF
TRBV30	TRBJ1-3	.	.	TGTGCCTGGAGTGTAAACTCTGGAAACACCATATATTTT	CAWSVNSGNTIYF
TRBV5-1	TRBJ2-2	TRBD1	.	TGCGCCAGCAGCCCGACGACAGGGGATACCGGGGAGCTGTTTTTT	CASSPTTGDTGELFF
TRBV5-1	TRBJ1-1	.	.	TGCGCCAGCAGCTATTTCGGGGAGAACACTGAAGCTTTCTTT	CASSYFGENTEAFF
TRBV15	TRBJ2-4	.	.	TGTGCCACCAGCAGAGATCAACTAGGGATAAGCATTCAGTACTTC	CATSRDQLGISIQYF
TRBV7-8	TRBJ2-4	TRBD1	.	TGTGCCAGCAGCCCCACGACAGGGGAGCTAGGAGCCAAAAACATTCAGTACTTC	CASSPTTGELGAKNIQYF
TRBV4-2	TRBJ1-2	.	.	TGTGCCAGCAGCCTCGAGGGAGCCTATGGCTACACCTTC	CASSLEGAYGYTF
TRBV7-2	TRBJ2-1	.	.	TGTGCCAGCAGCTTATTAGCGGTCAATGAGCAGTTCTTC	CASSLLAVNEQFF
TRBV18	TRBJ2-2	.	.	TGTGCCAGCTCACCAGAGGTGAACACCGGGGAGCTGTTTTTT	CASSPEVNTGELFF
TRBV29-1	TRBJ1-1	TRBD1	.	TGCAGCGTTTCCAGGACAGGCATCACTGAAGCTTTCTTT	CSVSRTGITEAFF
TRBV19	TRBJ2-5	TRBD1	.	TGTGCCAGTAGTATGAACAGGGGGCGGAAAGAGACCCAGTACTTC	CASSMNRGRKETQYF
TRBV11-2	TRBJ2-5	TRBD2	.	TGTGCCAGCAGCTTAGCGGGAGGAACCCAGTACTTC	CASSLAGGTQYF
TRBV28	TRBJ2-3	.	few	TGTGCCAGCACATCTGGGGGGACTAGCACAGATACGCAGTATTTT	CASTSGGTSTDTQYF
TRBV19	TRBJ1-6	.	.	TGTGCCACAGGCGGGTCCGTCTATAATTCACCCCTCCACTTT	CATGGSVYNSPLHF
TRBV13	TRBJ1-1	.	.	TGTGCCAGCAGCTTTAGGGCCGGAAAGACTGAAGCTTTCTTT	CASSFRAGKTEAFF
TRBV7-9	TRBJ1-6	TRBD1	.	TGTGCCAGCAGTTCCATGTCCGGACAGGCGAATTCACCCCTCCACTTT	CASSSMSGQANSPLHF